This is a list of T cell receptor beta chains from one sample in a study of blood T cell repertoires in COVID-19. Sequenced by immunoSEQ multiplex PCR; TCRdb stores in-frame clones only, minus some. The sample lists about 210,000 clones, 87% occurring once. Sequencing was carried out using PBMCs or T cells enriched from blood (not recorded which). These receptors came from a young man in a cohort exposed to, infected with or recovered from COVID-19 (not recorded which). CDR3s include the opening cysteine and the closing phenylalanine or tryptophan. A D gene is named only where the DNA matches it firmly. Rows may omit the clone size; those that give it use once, few, many or a size class.

>TRBV15|once|TRBJ1-2|TRBD1
CATSRKRQGSYGYTF
TGTGCCACCAGCAGAAAAAGACAGGGAAGCTATGGCTACACCTTC
>TRBV27|.|TRBJ2-7|TRBD2
CASRSGGPHEQYF
TGTGCCAGCAGATCGGGAGGGCCCCACGAGCAGTACTTC
>TRBV5-1|.|TRBJ2-5|.
CASSLGTIEETQYF
TGCGCCAGCAGCTTGGGTACTATAGAGGAGACCCAGTACTTC
>TRBV7-2|.|TRBJ1-2|.
CASSAGRATGSYTF
TGTGCCAGCAGCGCCGGGAGGGCAACTGGGAGCTACACCTTC
>TRBV5-1|.|TRBJ1-2|TRBD1
CASSHDRGRDYGYTF
TGCGCCAGCAGCCACGACAGGGGGCGTGACTATGGCTACACCTTC
>TRBV9|.|TRBJ2-1|TRBD2
CASTAGVYNEQFF
TGTGCCAGCACAGCGGGAGTCTACAATGAGCAGTTCTTC
>TRBV18|.|TRBJ2-5|TRBD2
CASSPDLLAGTQETQYF
TGTGCCAGCTCACCAGACCTTCTAGCGGGGACACAAGAGACCCAGTACTTC
>TRBV2|.|TRBJ2-1|TRBD2
CASRTTSRNEQFF
TGTGCCAGCAGGACGACTAGCCGCAATGAGCAGTTCTTC
>TRBV29-1|.|TRBJ1-2|.
CSVEDRGQHGYTF
TGCAGCGTTGAAGACAGGGGCCAGCATGGCTACACCTTC
>TRBV7-2|.|TRBJ2-7|.
CASSLYYEQYF
TGTGCCAGCAGCCTATACTACGAGCAGTACTTC
>TRBV25-1|.|TRBJ1-1|.
CASSDYLGAEAFF
TGTGCCAGCAGTGATTATTTAGGAGCTGAAGCTTTCTTT
>TRBV18|.|TRBJ2-6|.
CASSRLLGVGANVLTF
TGTGCCAGCTCACGCCTTCTCGGAGTAGGGGCCAACGTCCTGACTTTC
>TRBV6-4|.|TRBJ2-1|TRBD2
CASSDSPLLAGVQQGSYNEQFF
TGTGCCAGCAGTGACTCGCCTTTACTAGCGGGAGTGCAGCAAGGCTCCTACAATGAGCAGTTCTTC
>TRBV18|.|TRBJ2-3|TRBD2
CASSPPGLAGKEGEVDTQYF
TGTGCCAGCTCACCACCGGGACTAGCTGGGAAGGAAGGTGAGGTAGATACGCAGTATTTT
>TRBV12-3/TRBV12-4|.|TRBJ1-2|TRBD1
CAITTGDYGYTF
TGTGCCATCACGACAGGGGACTATGGCTACACCTTC
>TRBV29-1|.|TRBJ1-1|.
CSVEGDVNTEAFF
TGCAGCGTCGAGGGGGATGTGAACACTGAAGCTTTCTTT
>TRBV24-1|.|TRBJ1-1|.
CATSDVRVTEAFF
TGTGCCACCAGTGATGTCAGGGTTACTGAAGCTTTCTTT